The entry below gives a single T cell receptor beta chain sequence along with its context. What it recognizes is unknown. V was clipped by 5 bases and J by 0 bases, with 20 bases between them. The CDR3 totals 18 residues. Per the germline V gene, CDR1 is SGHVS and CDR2 is FNYEAQ. Assay used: immunoSEQ multiplex PCR; TCRdb lists only in-frame clones, some missing. Among 70,000 to 95,000 clones, roughly 89% were seen once, and the ten largest hold approximately 2.8%. This entry comes from a study of T cell responses to AZD1222 COVID-19 vaccine. Study-level findings and limits: Most donors were white British, females outnumbered males, and clonal diversity was possibly underestimated. The CD4 TCRs associated with vaccination extended across spike and predominated at 160-218 and 743-854.

The TCR originated in an adult in good health. Sample: peripheral blood, taken on day 0 of MenACWY control vaccination. The chain links TRBV7-6 to TRBJ1-3, with D possibly matching TRBD1 (6 bases). The DNA of the CDR3 is TGTGCCAGCAGCCCCCGGATCGGAGGGGGAAGCTCTGGAAACACCATATATTTT. The encoded protein is CASSPRIGGGSSGNTIYF.